This entry features one T cell receptor (beta chain) sequence. Each recovered donor of Cohort 3 presented with two negative PCRs, clearance, or symptom resolution. These data come from a study of blood T cell repertoires in COVID-19. About the research overall: Both acute and convalescent COVID-19 samples were obtained from the United States, Italy and Spain.

The CDR3 spans 14 residues. Trimming left V 0 bases short and J 3 bases short, with 9 bases between. Looked up from germline, CDR1 is SEHNR and CDR2 is FQNEAQ (reference sequence). Original processing methods: Amplification with reference gene primers provided the estimates of nucleated cell counts. Only in-frame clones appear in the TCRdb table, and some are missing; sequencing was by immunoSEQ multiplex PCR. D and trimming come from the DNA, and the V and J calls and clone size come from that table. This table holds some 400,000 clones, more than 70% found once. The sequenced sample consisted of PBMCs or T cells enriched from blood (not recorded which). The chain has TRBV7-9 and TRBJ2-7; TRBD2 is a possible D gene (5 bases). The clonotype originates from a man between 25 and 39 years old who had recovered from COVID-19. The DNA for the CDR3 is TGTGCCAGCAGCTTAGCCTACCGGGACTACGAGCAGTACTTC. It specifies CASSLAYRDYEQYF.